The 32 T cell receptor beta chains reported below all come from one sample, sequenced in a study of tumor and adjacent non-tumor tissue in lung cancer. This sample's RNA came from whole unsorted tissue. The normal lung tissue was taken more than 3 cm from the tumor edge. A modified ARM-PCR protocol with three rounds of nested PCR amplified TCRbeta. TCRdb reprocessed the multiplex PCR reads with MiXCR, giving one entry per CDR3 protein. The table lists some 100,000 distinct CDR3 sequences, 55% to 65% of them singletons, with roughly a fifth in the top ten. The sample comprised distant non-tumor lung tissue. These receptors were obtained from a man under 40 with non-small cell lung cancer.

With regard to this clonotype: This could be a read error, since a much larger clone is one nucleotide away. The J gene is TRBJ1-5, the V gene TRBV6-2 or TRBV6-3, with TRBD1 matching over 11 bases. CDR3 length equals 14 residues. CDR1 MNHEY and CDR2 SVGEGT come from the germline V gene. This CDR3 reads CASTRTGGNQSQHF. The DNA of the CDR3 is TGTGCCAGCACCCGGACAGGGGGCAATCAGTCCCAGCATTTT.

A word on this clonotype: The missing conserved phenylalanine or tryptophan at the end of this CDR3 makes a read error likely. No DNA is shown, since the ends of the CDR3 on it are uncertain; the CDR3 is the one TCRdb lists. The chain couples TRBV11-1 to TRBJ2-5. The CDR3 spans 14 amino acids, including both terminal residues. The germline V gene encodes CDR1 SGHAT and CDR2 FQDESV (reference sequence). The CDR3 loop is CASSSDTYQETQYY.

Of note for this clonotype: A much more abundant neighbour one base away suggests this may be a read error. The chain carries TRBV6-5 and TRBJ2-1; D unclear. This CDR3 spans 13 amino acids. The germline V gene has CDR1 MNHEY and CDR2 SVGAGI. Trimming took off 4 bases at V and 9 bases at J, with 13 bases between the two ends. CDR3 bases: TGTGCCAGCAGTTCGCGGCGGCCCAGTGAGCAGTTCTTC. This codes for CASSSRRPSEQFF.

This clonotype was counted many times. The rearrangement uses TRBV29-1 and TRBJ2-6, with D perhaps matching TRBD1 or TRBD2 (6 bases each). Germline CDR1 is SQVTM and CDR2 is ANQGSEA. The germline V and J ends were trimmed by 4 bases and 0 bases, with 13 bases remaining between them. The CDR3 is 16 residues long. The DNA of the CDR3 is TGCAGCGTTGGGCGGGGACAAGACTCTGGGGCCAACGTCCTGACTTTC. Amino acid sequence: CSVGRGQDSGANVLTF.

Worth noting for this clonotype: One end of the junction fails to match germline, which may point to a read error. The chain combines TRBV5-4 with TRBJ2-2; tentatively, D is TRBD1 (6 bases). There are 15 residues in the CDR3. Germline V CDR1 and CDR2: SGHNT, YYREEE (reference sequence). The CDR3 region is CASSPQGSGTGELFF. CDR3 sequence (DNA): TGTGCGAGCAGCCCACAGGGATCAGGCACCGGGGAGCTGTTTTTT.

The chain joins TRBV11-1 to TRBJ2-4; maybe TRBD1 (5 bases). Between the trimmed V and J ends, which lost 7 bases and 5 bases, there was a span of 21 bases. This CDR3 has 16 amino acids. CDR1 SGHAT and CDR2 FQDESV come from the germline V gene (reference sequence). The CDR3 bases are TGTGCCAGCACCCACCCGGGCAGGGCGACCGAAAACATTCAGTACTTC. It translates to CASTHPGRATENIQYF. Combining the CDR3 with reference TRBV11-1 and TRBJ2-4 gives the whole variable domain EAEVAQSPRYKITEKSQAVAFWCDPISGHATLYWYRQILGQGPELLVQFQDESVVDDSQLPKDRFSAERLKGVDSTLKIQPAELGDSAMYLCASTHPGRATENIQYFGAGTRLSVL.

CDR3 coding DNA: TGCAGTGCTAGAGGGGGGGAGGCCCGCACAGATACGCAGTATTTT. Its translation is CSARGGEARTDTQYF. V and J are TRBV20-1 and TRBJ2-3, with D possibly TRBD2 on 6 matching bases. The CDR3 extends over 15 amino acids. Germline V gene data show CDR1 as DFQATT and CDR2 as SNEGSKA (reference sequence). Trimming removed 1 base from V and 1 base from J, with 12 bases in between.

About this clonotype itself: Germline is not matched at one junction end, which may reflect a read error. V usage is TRBV11-2 and J usage is TRBJ2-1; 9 nucleotides agree with TRBD2. The CDR3 has 15 residues. The germline V gene has CDR1 SGHAT and CDR2 FQNNGV. DNA for the CDR3: TGTGCCAGCAGCATAATCCTAGCGGGGATTAATGATCAGTTCTTC. As protein: CASSIILAGINDQFF. The full variable domain, its missing parts supplied by reference TRBV11-2 and TRBJ2-1, is EAGVAQSPRYKIIEKRQSVAFWCNPISGHATLYWYQQILGQGPKLLIQFQNNGVVDDSQLPKDRFSAERLKGVDSTLKIQPAKLEDSAVYLCASSIILAGINDQFFGPGTRLTVL.

This clonotype appeared a few times. At one end the junction does not follow the germline gene, possibly because of a read error. The J gene is TRBJ2-3, the V gene TRBV20-1, with a tentative D call TRBD2 (5 bases). CDR1 and CDR2 from the germline V gene are DFQATT and SNEGSKA (reference sequence). The CDR3 totals 14 residues. CDR3 in DNA: TGCAGTGCAGTAGGCGAACTAGTTCTAGATATGCAGTATTTT. This codes for CSAVGELVLDMQYF.

The chain is built from TRBV21-1 and TRBJ2-3; no check of the table's D call, TRBD1, against the DNA was made. TRBV21-1 is noted as a pseudogene. The CDR3 runs to 17 residues. Here the CDR3 reads CASSKAPRGKCADTQYF. The DNA for the CDR3 is TGTGCCAGCAGCAAAGCGCCTCGGGGGAAGTGTGCAGATACGCAGTATTTT.

About this clonotype itself: One junction end disagrees with the germline gene, perhaps due to a read error. The chain uses TRBV20-1 and TRBJ2-3; 7 bases line up with TRBD1. The CDR3 covers 14 residues. Germline V gives CDR1 DFQATT, CDR2 SNEGSKA (reference sequence). For the CDR3, the DNA is TGCCGTGCTAGGGGGCTGAGCGGCACAGATACCCAGTATTTT. Translating gives CRARGLSGTDTQYF.

For this clonotype: Mismatch with germline at one junction end may stem from a read error. The CDR3 reads CATSGRRGGNSEAFF. The CDR3 DNA follows: TGTGCCACCAGTGGCCGTCGGGGGGGGAACTCTGAAGCTTTCTTT. The V and J genes are TRBV24-1 and TRBJ1-1; D possibly corresponds to TRBD1 (5 bases). The CDR3 runs 15 residues. Germline V gene sequence: CDR1 KGHDR, CDR2 SFDVKD.

The CDR3 spells CASSSGTSVDIEQFF. The DNA for the CDR3 is TGTGCCAGCAGCTCCGGGACTAGCGTCGACATTGAGCAGTTCTTC. V gene TRBV11-2 combines with J gene TRBJ2-1; TRBD2 matches at 10 bases. V was pared by 4 bases and J by 9 bases, with 9 bases of the junction left unmatched. The CDR3 loop spans 15 amino acids. Germline loops: CDR1 SGHAT, CDR2 FQNNGV.

This clonotype came up a few times. J is TRBJ2-1 and V is TRBV11-3; D is unclear. V was clipped by 5 bases and J by 8 bases, with 13 bases between them. The germline V gene encodes CDR1 SGHNT and CDR2 YENEEA. CDR3 length: 13 amino acids. CDR3 nucleotide sequence: TGTGCCAGCAGCCCGGCACCTGGCGATGAGCAGTTCTTC. It yields the protein CASSPAPGDEQFF. Based on the CDR3 plus reference TRBV11-3 and TRBJ2-1, the full variable domain is EAGVVQSPRYKIIEKKQPVAFWCNPISGHNTLYWYLQNLGQGPELLIRYENEEAVDDSQLPKDRFSAERLKGVDSTLKIQPAELGDSAVYLCASSPAPGDEQFFGPGTRLTVL.

A word on this clonotype: A read error is possible here, since a much larger clone lies one base away. The chain links TRBV6-6 to TRBJ1-1; perhaps TRBD1 as D (6 bases). This CDR3 region has 13 residues. Germline lookup yields CDR1 MNHNY and CDR2 SVGAGI (reference sequence). CDR3 region: CASSSQGYTEVFF. The CDR3 coding sequence is TGTGCCAGCAGTTCCCAGGGGTACACTGAAGTTTTCTTT.

This clonotype was seen ten or more times. This sequence joins TRBV20-1 and TRBJ2-1, with 13 bases lining up with TRBD2. The CDR3 loop spans 17 amino acids. The V and J ends lost 1 base and 4 bases, in that order; junction bases with no gene match: 7. The germline V gene encodes CDR1 DFQATT and CDR2 SNEGSKA (reference sequence). CDR3 in amino acids: CSARGLLAGGKYNEQFF. DNA of the CDR3: TGCAGTGCTAGAGGCTTACTAGCGGGAGGGAAGTACAATGAGCAGTTCTTC.

The V and J genes are TRBV20-1 and TRBJ2-7; 9 bases map to TRBD2. V gave up 3 bases and J gave up 1 base; unmatched junction bases: 7. This CDR3 is 15 amino acids long. Germline loops: CDR1 DFQATT, CDR2 SNEGSKA (reference sequence). In DNA form, the CDR3 reads TGCAGTGCTAGCGCTAGCGGGACCCAATCCTACGAGCAGTACTTC. It is translated as CSASASGTQSYEQYF.

The chain links TRBV20-1 to TRBJ2-5, with D tentatively TRBD1 or TRBD2 (6 bases each). The CDR3 runs 15 residues. V lost 5 bases and J 4 bases, leaving 20 bases between the germline ends. Germline loops: CDR1 DFQATT, CDR2 SNEGSKA (reference sequence). Here the CDR3 DNA reads TGCAGTGCTCAAGAGGACAGCGGGTTGCGAGAGACCCAGTACTTC. Translated, it gives CSAQEDSGLRETQYF.

This clonotype was seen repeatedly, ten times or more. The V call is TRBV12-3 or TRBV12-4, the J call TRBJ2-5, with TRBD1 matching over 9 bases. The CDR3 is 14 amino acids. With V trimmed by 2 bases and J by 4 bases, 2 bases remained unmatched. CDR3 in DNA: TGTGCCAGCAGTTTACCGACAGGGGGAGAGACCCAGTACTTC. Its translation: CASSLPTGGETQYF.

In this sample, this clonotype turned up many times. The rearrangement uses TRBV6-6 and TRBJ2-2; 7 bases align to TRBD2. V was pared by 2 bases and J by 8 bases, with 2 bases of the junction left unmatched. The CDR3 runs 13 residues. Germline-derived CDR1 and CDR2 are MNHNY and SVGAGI (reference sequence). The DNA of the CDR3 is TGTGCCAGCAGTTACACGGGGGGAGGGGAGCTGTTTTTT. This codes for CASSYTGGGELFF.

To note about this clonotype: This clone may be a read error of a much larger clone one base away. The CDR3: CGAPDRGNEKLFF. The DNA of the CDR3 is TGCGGCGCACCGGACAGGGGGAATGAAAAACTGTTTTTT. This rearrangement joins TRBV29-1 to TRBJ1-4, with TRBD1 matching 10 bases. Germline V gene data show CDR1 as SQVTM and CDR2 as ANQGSEA. This CDR3 has 13 residues.

Worth noting for this clonotype: This may stem from a read error, because a much larger clone lies one nucleotide away. The rearrangement uses TRBV10-2 and TRBJ1-2; no firm D call. Germline loops: CDR1 WSHSY, CDR2 SAAADI. This CDR3 comprises 13 residues. The CDR3 protein is CAISEEGNYGYTF. CDR3 bases: TGCGCCATCAGTGAAGAAGGGAACTATGGCTACACCTTC.

As concerns this clonotype: Without the conserved terminal phenylalanine or tryptophan, this CDR3 likely stems from a read error. J is TRBJ2-2 and V is TRBV24-1, with D unclear. The ends were cut back, 4 bases at V and 1 base at J, with 0 bases in the middle. Germline assignment: CDR1 KGHDR and CDR2 SFDVKD. The CDR3 runs to 12 residues. The CDR3 protein is CATSENTGELFI. The CDR3 DNA is TGTGCCACCAGTGAGAACACCGGGGAGCTGTTTATT.

With respect to this clonotype: One end of the junction varies from germline; a read error may be responsible. The rearrangement uses TRBV20-1 and TRBJ2-1; D perhaps matches TRBD2 (7 bases). The germline CDR1 and CDR2 sequences are DFQATT and SNEGSKA (reference sequence). CDR3 length: 13 amino acids. The CDR3 spells CSAREGGGSEQLF. CDR3 nucleotide sequence: TGCAGTGCTAGAGAAGGCGGGGGCAGTGAGCAGTTATTT.

This clonotype was observed a handful of times. Germline is not matched at one junction end, which may reflect a read error. The chain joins TRBV4-3 to TRBJ1-1; D gene ambiguous. The CDR3 is 16 amino acids. Germline V gene lookup returns CDR1 LGHNA and CDR2 YSLEER. The CDR3 loop is CASSQDSRARNTEALF. CDR3 sequence (DNA): TGCGCCAGCAGCCAAGATTCACGGGCCCGGAACACTGAAGCTCTCTTT.

A word on this clonotype: A clone one base away is much larger, so this may be a read error. V and J are TRBV6-2 or TRBV6-3 and TRBJ2-7; 9 nucleotides align to TRBD1. Per the germline V gene, CDR1 is MNHEY and CDR2 is SVGEGT. The CDR3 loop spans 14 amino acids. CDR3: CTSSSPGQGYEQYF. CDR3 coding DNA: TGTACCAGCAGTTCTCCGGGACAGGGTTACGAGCAGTACTTC.

About this clonotype itself: At one of its ends the junction is not consistent with the germline gene, which may arise from a read error. The chain combines TRBV4-3 with TRBJ2-3; no definite D call. The CDR3 is 15 residues long. The germline gives CDR1 LGHNA, CDR2 YSLEER. This chain's CDR3 is CARSQDRFSTDTHYF. CDR3 bases: TGCGCCAGAAGCCAAGATCGTTTCAGCACAGATACGCATTATTTT.

Details on this clonotype: One end of the junction varies from germline; a read error may be responsible. This chain joins TRBV11-2 and TRBJ2-1; maybe TRBD2 (5 bases). The CDR3 covers 14 residues. Germline CDR1 is SGHAT and CDR2 is FQNNGV. The CDR3 region is CASRRPEDTSEQFF. The DNA of the CDR3 is TGTGCCAGCAGAAGACCGGAGGATACAAGTGAGCAATTCTTC.

This chain connects TRBV7-9 to TRBJ2-1; 8 bases agree with TRBD2. This CDR3 has 13 residues. Germline values: CDR1 SEHNR, CDR2 FQNEAQ (reference sequence). The V gene end was trimmed by 1 base and the J gene end by 12 bases; junction bases not matched to a gene: 5. The CDR3 loop is CASSLVAGSGQFF. CDR3 in DNA: TGTGCCAGCAGCTTAGTAGCGGGGAGTGGGCAGTTCTTC.

This clonotype was seen a few times. This may be a read error, as it is one base from a much larger clone. The V and J genes are TRBV6-2 or TRBV6-3 and TRBJ2-3, with D possibly being TRBD1 or TRBD2 (5 bases each). This CDR3 has 17 residues. The germline V gene encodes CDR1 MNHEY and CDR2 SVGEGT. CDR3 sequence (DNA): TGTGCCAGCAGTCCCCTCGACACCGGAGCGGCTACAGGTACGCAGTATTTT. This sequence encodes CASSPLDTGAATGTQYF.

Concerning this clonotype: A junction boundary mismatches the germline segment, possibly from a read error. V gene TRBV12-3 or TRBV12-4 combines with J gene TRBJ2-5, with no clear D. The CDR3 consists of 15 residues. The chain's CDR3 is CDSTDHLITQETQYF. CDR3 DNA sequence: TGTGACAGCACCGACCATCTAATAACCCAAGAGACCCAGTACTTC.

This clonotype has a count of ten or more. V is TRBV30 and J is TRBJ2-1; TRBD1 matches 8 bases. The CDR3 extends over 15 amino acids. The ends lost 3 bases at V and 6 bases at J; junction bases unmatched: 10. Germline assignment: CDR1 GTSNPN and CDR2 SVGIG (reference sequence). Here the CDR3 reads CAWSVLRGRINEQFF. In DNA form, the CDR3 reads TGTGCCTGGAGCGTACTCAGGGGGCGCATCAATGAGCAGTTCTTC.